This T cell receptor beta chain comes out of a study of blood T cell repertoires in COVID-19. On the study more broadly: Samples of COVID-19 (acute and convalescent) were obtained from the United States, Italy and Spain.

Per the original methods: Amplification of reference gene primers was used by the study to estimate nucleated cell counts. Sequencing used immunoSEQ multiplex PCR; TCRdb keeps in-frame clones, though not all of them. V and J calls and clone size are copied from that table; D and trimming were computed from the DNA. The sample lists just over 300,000 clones, 75% to 90% occurring once. The CDR3 length is 12 residues. The V gene lost 7 bases and the J gene lost 5 bases, with 9 bases spanning the gap. Germline assignment: CDR1 WSHSY and CDR2 SAAADI. This clone is a singleton in its sample. The sequence came from a middle-aged woman who had recovered from COVID-19. Sequences were obtained from PBMCs or T cells enriched from blood (not recorded which). The V gene is TRBV10-2, the J gene TRBJ2-4; TRBD2 might be the D (5 bases). CDR3 amino acids: CASTGWENIQYF. For the CDR3, the DNA is TGCGCCAGCACGGGATGGGAAAACATTCAGTACTTC.